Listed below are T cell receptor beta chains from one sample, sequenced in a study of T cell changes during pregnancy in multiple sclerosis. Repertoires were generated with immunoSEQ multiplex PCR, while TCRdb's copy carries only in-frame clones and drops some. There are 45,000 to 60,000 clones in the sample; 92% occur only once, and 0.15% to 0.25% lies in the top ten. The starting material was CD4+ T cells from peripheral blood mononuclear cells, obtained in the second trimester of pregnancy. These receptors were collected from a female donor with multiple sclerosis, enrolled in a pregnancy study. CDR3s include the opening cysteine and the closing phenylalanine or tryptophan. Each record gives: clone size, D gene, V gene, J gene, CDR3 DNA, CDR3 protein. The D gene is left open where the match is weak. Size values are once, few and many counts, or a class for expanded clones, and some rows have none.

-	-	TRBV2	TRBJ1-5	TGTGCCAGCAGTGGAACCGGGGGGAATCAGCCCCAGCATTTT	CASSGTGGNQPQHF
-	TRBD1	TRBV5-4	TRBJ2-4	TGTGCCAGCAGTAACCAGGACAGGGCCGAAAACATTCAGTACTTC	CASSNQDRAENIQYF
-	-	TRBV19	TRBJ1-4	TGTGCCAGTAGTCCCCCGGGTGCAACTAATGAAAAACTGTTTTTT	CASSPPGATNEKLFF
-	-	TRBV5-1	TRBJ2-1	TGCGCCAGCAGCTTGGAACAGGACAATGAGCAGTTCTTC	CASSLEQDNEQFF
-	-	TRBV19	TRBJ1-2	TGTGCCAGTAGTATAGATGGGCGGGGGAACGGCTACACCTTC	CASSIDGRGNGYTF
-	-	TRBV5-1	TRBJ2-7	TGCGCCAGCAGCTTGGAGCGGACCTACGAGCAGTACTTC	CASSLERTYEQYF
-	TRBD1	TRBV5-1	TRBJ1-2	TGCGCCAGCAGCCTCGGACAGGATGGCTACACCTTC	CASSLGQDGYTF
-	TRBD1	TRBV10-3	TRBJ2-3	TGTGCCATCAGTGAGTCAGGGACAGTGGGGGCAGATACGCAGTATTTT	CAISESGTVGADTQYF
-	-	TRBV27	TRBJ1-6	TGTGCCAGCAGTTACTCGTCCCGGTTTGCTTCACCCCTCCACTTT	CASSYSSRFASPLHF
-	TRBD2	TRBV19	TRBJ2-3	TGTGCCAGTAGTGGTCTTCTAGCGGGGACAGATACGCAGTATTTT	CASSGLLAGTDTQYF
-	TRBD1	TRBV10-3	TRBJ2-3	TGTGCCATCAGTGAGCCCACGGACAGGGGTGTAGATACGCAGTATTTT	CAISEPTDRGVDTQYF
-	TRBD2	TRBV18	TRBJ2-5	TGTGCCAGCTCACCACCAAGGCGGGGGGATCAAGAGACCCAGTACTTC	CASSPPRRGDQETQYF
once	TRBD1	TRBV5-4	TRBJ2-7	TGTGCCAGCAGCGCTGAGGCGGGACAGGGCGGCTACGAGCAGTACTTC	CASSAEAGQGGYEQYF
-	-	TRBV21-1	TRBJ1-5	TGTGCCTCGGGGATTTATAGCAATCAGCCCCAGCATTTT	CASGIYSNQPQHF
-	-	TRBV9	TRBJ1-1	TGTGCCAGCAGCGTAGTCAACGGGAACACTGAAGCTTTCTTT	CASSVVNGNTEAFF
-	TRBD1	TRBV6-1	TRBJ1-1	TGTGCCAGCAGTGAAAGAGACAGGGTGAACACTGAAGCTTTCTTT	CASSERDRVNTEAFF
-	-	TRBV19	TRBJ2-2	TGTGCCAGTAGTGTGTTCGGGGGACCCGCGAACACCGGGGAGCTGTTTTTT	CASSVFGGPANTGELFF
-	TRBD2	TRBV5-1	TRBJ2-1	TGCGCCAGCAGCTTACTAGCGTGGGGTTACAATGAGCAGTTCTTC	CASSLLAWGYNEQFF
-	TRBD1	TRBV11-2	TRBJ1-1	TGTGCCAGCAGCTTAGGGGACAGGGGGCAGGACACTGAAGCTTTCTTT	CASSLGDRGQDTEAFF
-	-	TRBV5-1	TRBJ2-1	TGCGCCAGCAGCTCCACACTAGCAGGGACCAATGAGCAGTTCTTC	CASSSTLAGTNEQFF
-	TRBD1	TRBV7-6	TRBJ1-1	TGTGCCAGCAGCCCATCTGGGACAGGGACCACTGAAGCTTTCTTT	CASSPSGTGTTEAFF
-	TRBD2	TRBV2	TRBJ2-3	TGTGCCAGCAGTGCGAGCTTCCTAGCGGGGAGCACAGATACGCAGTATTTT	CASSASFLAGSTDTQYF
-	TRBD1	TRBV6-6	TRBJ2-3	TGTGCCAGCAGTTACTCCGGACAGGACACAGATACGCAGTATTTT	CASSYSGQDTDTQYF
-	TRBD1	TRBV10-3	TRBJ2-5	TGTGCCATCAGTGACGGGACAGCCCAAGAGACCCAGTACTTC	CAISDGTAQETQYF
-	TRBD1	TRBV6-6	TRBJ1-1	TGTGCCAGCAGGATACGGACAGGGAGGACCACTGAAGCTTTCTTT	CASRIRTGRTTEAFF
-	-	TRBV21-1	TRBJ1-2	TGTGCCAGCAGCTCTTGGACTGATGGCTACACCTTC	CASSSWTDGYTF
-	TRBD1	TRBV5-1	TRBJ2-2	TGCGCCAGCAGCGGGAGACAGGGGACCGGGGAGCTGTTTTTT	CASSGRQGTGELFF
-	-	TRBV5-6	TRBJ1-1	TGTGCCAGCAGCTACCCAGGGGCGACCACTGAAGCTTTCTTT	CASSYPGATTEAFF
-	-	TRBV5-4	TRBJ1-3	TGTGCCAGCAGCCAGGACAGCTCTGGAAACACCATATATTTT	CASSQDSSGNTIYF
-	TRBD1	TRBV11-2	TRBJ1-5	TGTGCCAGCAGCCTACGGACAGGGGGGAGCAATCAGCCCCAGCATTTT	CASSLRTGGSNQPQHF
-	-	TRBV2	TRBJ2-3	TGTGCCAGCAGTTGGGCAGGGAGCACAGATACGCAGTATTTT	CASSWAGSTDTQYF
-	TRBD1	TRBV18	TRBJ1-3	TGTGCCAGCTCACCAGAGGGAATGGGACAGCGAAACACCATATATTTT	CASSPEGMGQRNTIYF
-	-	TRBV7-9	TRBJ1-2	TGTGCCAGCAGCTTAGCGATGGCAGGGGCGCAGGGCTACACCTTC	CASSLAMAGAQGYTF
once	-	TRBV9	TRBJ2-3	TGTGCCAGCAGCCCAGCCGTGGGAGTAGATACGCAGTATTTT	CASSPAVGVDTQYF
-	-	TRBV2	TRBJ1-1	TGTGCCAGCAGTGGGACGGCCCAGGGCACTGAAGCTTTCTTT	CASSGTAQGTEAFF